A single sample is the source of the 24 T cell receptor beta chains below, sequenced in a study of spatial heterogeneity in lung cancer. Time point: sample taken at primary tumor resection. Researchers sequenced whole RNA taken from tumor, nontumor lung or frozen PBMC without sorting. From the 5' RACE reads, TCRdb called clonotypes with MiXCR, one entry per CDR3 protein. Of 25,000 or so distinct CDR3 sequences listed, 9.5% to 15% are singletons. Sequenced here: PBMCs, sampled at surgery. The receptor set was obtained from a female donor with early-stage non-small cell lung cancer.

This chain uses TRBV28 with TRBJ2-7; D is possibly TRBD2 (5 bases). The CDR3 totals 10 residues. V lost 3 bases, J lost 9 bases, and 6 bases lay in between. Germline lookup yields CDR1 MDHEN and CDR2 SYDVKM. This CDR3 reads CASSLAGQYF. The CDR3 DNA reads TGTGCCAGCAGTTTGGCGGGGCAGTACTTC. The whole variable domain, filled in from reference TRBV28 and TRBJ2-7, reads DVKVTQSSRYLVKRTGEKVFLECVQDMDHENMFWYRQDPGLGLRLIYFSYDVKMKEKGDIPEGYSVSREKKERFSLILESASTNQTSMYLCASSLAGQYFGPGTRLTVT.

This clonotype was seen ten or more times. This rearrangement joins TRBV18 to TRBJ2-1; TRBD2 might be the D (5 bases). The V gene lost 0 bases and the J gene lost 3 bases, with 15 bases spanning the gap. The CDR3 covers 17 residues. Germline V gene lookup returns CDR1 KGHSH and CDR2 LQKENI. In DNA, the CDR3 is TGTGCCAGCTCACCACCGCTTCCAGGAGGTAGCTACAATGAGCAGTTCTTC. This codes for CASSPPLPGGSYNEQFF. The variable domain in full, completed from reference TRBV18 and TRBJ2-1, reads NAGVMQNPRHLVRRRGQEARLRCSPMKGHSHVYWYRQLPEEGLKFMVYLQKENIIDESGMPKERFSAEFPKEGPSILRIQQVVRGDSAAYFCASSPPLPGGSYNEQFFGPGTRLTVL.

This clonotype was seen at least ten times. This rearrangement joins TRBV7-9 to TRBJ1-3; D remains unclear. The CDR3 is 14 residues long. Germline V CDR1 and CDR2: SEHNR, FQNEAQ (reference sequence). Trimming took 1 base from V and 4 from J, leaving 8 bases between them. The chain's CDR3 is CASSLVVRGNTIYF. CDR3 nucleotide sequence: TGTGCCAGCAGCTTAGTGGTGCGCGGAAACACCATATATTTT. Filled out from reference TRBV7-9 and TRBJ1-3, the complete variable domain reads DTGVSQNPRHKITKRGQNVTFRCDPISEHNRLYWYRQTLGQGPEFLTYFQNEAQLEKSRLLSDRFSAERPKGSFSTLEIQRTEQGDSAMYLCASSLVVRGNTIYFGEGSWLTVV.

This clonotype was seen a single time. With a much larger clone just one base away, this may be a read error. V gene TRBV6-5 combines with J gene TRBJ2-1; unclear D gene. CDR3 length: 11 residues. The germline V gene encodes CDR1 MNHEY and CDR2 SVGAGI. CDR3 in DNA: TGTTCCAGCAGTCATTCACCCGGTGGGTTCTTC. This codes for CSSSHSPGGFF.

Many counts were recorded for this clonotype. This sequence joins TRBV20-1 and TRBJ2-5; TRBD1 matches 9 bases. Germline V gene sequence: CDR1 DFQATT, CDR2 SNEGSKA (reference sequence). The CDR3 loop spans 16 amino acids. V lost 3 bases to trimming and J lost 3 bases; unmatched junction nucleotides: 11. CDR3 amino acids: CSASLPPGQGKETQYF. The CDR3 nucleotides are TGCAGTGCTAGCCTCCCGCCGGGACAGGGAAAAGAGACCCAGTACTTC.

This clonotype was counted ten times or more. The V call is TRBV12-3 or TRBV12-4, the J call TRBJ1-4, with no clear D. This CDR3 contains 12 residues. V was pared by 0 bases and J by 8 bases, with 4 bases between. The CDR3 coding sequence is TGTGCCAGCAGTTTAGCAACGGAAAAACTGTTTTTT. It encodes CASSLATEKLFF.

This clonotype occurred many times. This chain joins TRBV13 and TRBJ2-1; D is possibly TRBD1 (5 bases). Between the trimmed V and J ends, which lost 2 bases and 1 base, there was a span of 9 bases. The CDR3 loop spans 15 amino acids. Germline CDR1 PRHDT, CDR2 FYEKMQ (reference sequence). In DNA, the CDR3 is TGTGCCAGCAGCTTATTTCAGGGTTCCTACAATGAGCAGTTCTTC. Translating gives CASSLFQGSYNEQFF.

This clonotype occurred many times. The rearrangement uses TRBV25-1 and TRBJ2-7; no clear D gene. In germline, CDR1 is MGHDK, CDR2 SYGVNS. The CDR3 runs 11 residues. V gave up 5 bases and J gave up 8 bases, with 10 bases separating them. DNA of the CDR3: TGTGCCAGCAGTTGGAAGCAGAAGCAGTACTTC. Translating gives CASSWKQKQYF.

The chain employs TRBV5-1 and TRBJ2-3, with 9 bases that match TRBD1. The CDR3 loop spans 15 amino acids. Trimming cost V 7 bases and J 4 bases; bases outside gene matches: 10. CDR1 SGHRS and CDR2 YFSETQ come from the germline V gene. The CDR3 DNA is TGCGCCAGCCGGTTGAGGACAGGGGACGCAGATACGCAGTATTTT. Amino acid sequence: CASRLRTGDADTQYF. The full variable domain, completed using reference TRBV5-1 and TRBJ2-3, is KAGVTQTPRYLIKTRGQQVTLSCSPISGHRSVSWYQQTPGQGLQFLFEYFSETQRNKGNFPGRFSGRQFSNSRSEMNVSTLELGDSALYLCASRLRTGDADTQYFGPGTRLTVL.

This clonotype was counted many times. CDR3 protein: CASIRQGFSGNTIYF. The CDR3, as DNA: TGTGCCAGCATTCGACAGGGGTTCTCTGGAAACACCATATATTTT. V gene TRBV12-3 or TRBV12-4 combines with J gene TRBJ1-3, with TRBD1 matching 8 bases. This CDR3 region has 15 residues. V was pared by 7 bases and J by 0 bases, with 5 bases of the junction left unmatched.

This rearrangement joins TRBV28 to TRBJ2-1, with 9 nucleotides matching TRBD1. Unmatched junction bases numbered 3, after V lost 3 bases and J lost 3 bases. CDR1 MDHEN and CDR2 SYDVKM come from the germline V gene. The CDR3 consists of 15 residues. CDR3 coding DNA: TGTGCCAGCAGTTTTGGGACAGGGATCTACAATGAGCAGTTCTTC. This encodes CASSFGTGIYNEQFF.

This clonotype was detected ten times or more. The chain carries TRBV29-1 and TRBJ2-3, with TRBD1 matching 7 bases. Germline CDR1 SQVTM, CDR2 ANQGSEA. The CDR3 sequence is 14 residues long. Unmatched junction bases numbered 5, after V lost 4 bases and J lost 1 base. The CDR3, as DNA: TGCAGCGTTGGTAAGGGGGCTCGCACAGATACGCAGTATTTT. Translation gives CSVGKGARTDTQYF.

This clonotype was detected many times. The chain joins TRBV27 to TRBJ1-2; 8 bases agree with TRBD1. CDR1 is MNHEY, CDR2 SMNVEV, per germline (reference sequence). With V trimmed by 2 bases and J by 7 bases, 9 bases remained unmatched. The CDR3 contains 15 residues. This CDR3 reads CASSLRDRSFSGYTF. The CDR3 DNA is TGTGCCAGCAGTTTAAGGGACAGGTCCTTTTCTGGCTACACCTTC.

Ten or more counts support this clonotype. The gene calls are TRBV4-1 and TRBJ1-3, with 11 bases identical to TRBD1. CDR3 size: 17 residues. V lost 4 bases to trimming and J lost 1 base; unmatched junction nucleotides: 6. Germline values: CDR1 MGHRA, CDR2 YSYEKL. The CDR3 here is CASSPGTGGLSGNTIYF. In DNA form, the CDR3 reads TGCGCCAGCAGCCCCGGGACAGGGGGACTATCTGGAAACACCATATATTTT.

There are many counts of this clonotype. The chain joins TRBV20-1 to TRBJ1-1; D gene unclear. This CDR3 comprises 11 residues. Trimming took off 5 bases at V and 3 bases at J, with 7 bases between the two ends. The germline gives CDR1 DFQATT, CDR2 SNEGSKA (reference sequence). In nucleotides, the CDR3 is TGCAGTGCTCCCGTAGACACTGAAGCTTTCTTT. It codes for CSAPVDTEAFF.

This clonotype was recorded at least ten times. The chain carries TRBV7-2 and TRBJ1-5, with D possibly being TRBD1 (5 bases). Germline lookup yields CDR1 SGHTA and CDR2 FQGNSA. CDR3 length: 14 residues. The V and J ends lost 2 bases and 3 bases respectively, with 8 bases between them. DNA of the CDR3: TGTGCCAGCAGCTTACAGACAGACAATCAGCCCCAGCATTTT. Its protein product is CASSLQTDNQPQHF.

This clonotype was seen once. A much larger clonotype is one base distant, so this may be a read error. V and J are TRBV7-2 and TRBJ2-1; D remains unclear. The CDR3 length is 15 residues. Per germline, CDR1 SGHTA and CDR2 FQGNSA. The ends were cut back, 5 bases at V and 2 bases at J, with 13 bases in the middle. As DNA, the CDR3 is TGTGCCAGCAGCGTAGTGGGCGTGACCTACAATGAGCAGTTCTTC. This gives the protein CASSVVGVTYNEQFF. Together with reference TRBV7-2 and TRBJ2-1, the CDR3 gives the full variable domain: GAGVSQSPSNKVTEKGKDVELRCDPISGHTALYWYRQSLGQGLEFLIYFQGNSAPDKSGLPSDRFSAERTGGSVSTLTIQRTQQEDSAVYLCASSVVGVTYNEQFFGPGTRLTVL.

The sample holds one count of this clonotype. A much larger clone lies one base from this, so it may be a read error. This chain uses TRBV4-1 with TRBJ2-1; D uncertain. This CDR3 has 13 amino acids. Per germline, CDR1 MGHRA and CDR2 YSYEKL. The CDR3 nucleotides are TGCGCCAACAGCCAACTGGACCCGTTTGAGCAGTTCTTC. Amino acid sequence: CANSQLDPFEQFF.

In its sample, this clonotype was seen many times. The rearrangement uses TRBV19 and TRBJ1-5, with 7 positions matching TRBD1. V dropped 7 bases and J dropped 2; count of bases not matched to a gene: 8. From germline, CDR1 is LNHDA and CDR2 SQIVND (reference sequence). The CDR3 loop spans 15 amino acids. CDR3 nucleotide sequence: TGTGCCAGTACCCTTCTCGGGACAGGCAATCAGCCCCAGCATTTT. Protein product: CASTLLGTGNQPQHF.

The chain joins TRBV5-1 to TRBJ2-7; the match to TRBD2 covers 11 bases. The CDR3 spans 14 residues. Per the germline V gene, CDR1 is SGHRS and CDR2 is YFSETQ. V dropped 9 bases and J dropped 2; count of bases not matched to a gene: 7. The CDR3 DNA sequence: TGCGCCAACCTGGGACTAGCGGAAACCTACGAGCAGTACTTC. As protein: CANLGLAETYEQYF.

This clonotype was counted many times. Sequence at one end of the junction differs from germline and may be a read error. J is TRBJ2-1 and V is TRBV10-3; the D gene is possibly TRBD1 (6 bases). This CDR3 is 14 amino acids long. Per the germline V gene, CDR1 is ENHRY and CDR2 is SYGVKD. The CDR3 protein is CATSQGSSYNEQFF. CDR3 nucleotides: TGTGCCACCAGTCAGGGGAGCTCCTACAATGAGCAGTTCTTC.

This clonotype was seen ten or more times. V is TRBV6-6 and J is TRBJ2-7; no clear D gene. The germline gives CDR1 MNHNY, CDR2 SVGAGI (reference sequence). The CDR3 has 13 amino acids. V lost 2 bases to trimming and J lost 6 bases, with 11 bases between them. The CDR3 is CASSYANRGEQYV. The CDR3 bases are TGTGCCAGCAGTTACGCCAATCGTGGCGAGCAGTACGTC.

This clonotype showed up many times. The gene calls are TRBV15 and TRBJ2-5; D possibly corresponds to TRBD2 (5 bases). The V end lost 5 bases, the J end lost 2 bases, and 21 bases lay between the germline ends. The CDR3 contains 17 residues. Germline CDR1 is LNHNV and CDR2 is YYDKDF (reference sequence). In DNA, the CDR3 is TGTGCCACCAGCGTCCAGCTAGGACTGAAGCCGCAAGAGACCCAGTACTTC. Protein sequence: CATSVQLGLKPQETQYF.

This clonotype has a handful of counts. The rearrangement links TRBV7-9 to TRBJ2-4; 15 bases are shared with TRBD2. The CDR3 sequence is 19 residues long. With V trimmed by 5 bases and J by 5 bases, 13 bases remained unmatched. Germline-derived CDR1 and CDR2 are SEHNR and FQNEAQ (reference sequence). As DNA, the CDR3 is TGTGCCAGCAGCCATGGACCGGGACTAGCGGGAGGAAAGGAAAACATTCAGTACTTC. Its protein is CASSHGPGLAGGKENIQYF.